These 22 T cell receptor beta chains were all obtained from the same sample, sequenced in a study of control samples from healthy donors and cancer patients. The method was immunoSEQ multiplex PCR; TCRdb's version includes in-frame clones alone and lacks a portion of them. The sample has approximately 63,000 clones, about 82% seen once; the top ten hold roughly 5.5%. Sequenced: blood. The origin of the receptors is a man aged 35-49 years in good health.

This rearrangement joins TRBV5-1 to TRBJ1-4, with 7 nucleotides matching TRBD1. Trimming cost V 1 base and J 3 bases; bases outside gene matches: 3. The CDR3 length is 15 residues. Germline V gene data show CDR1 as SGHRS and CDR2 as YFSETQ. CDR3 loop: CASSLLRGANEKLFF. The CDR3 nucleotides read TGCGCCAGCAGCTTGCTCAGGGGGGCTAATGAAAAACTGTTTTTT.

The chain carries TRBV30 and TRBJ2-1; no clear D gene. Trimming left V 6 bases short and J 0 bases short, with 6 bases between. The CDR3 loop spans 12 amino acids. Looked up from germline, CDR1 is GTSNPN and CDR2 is SVGIG (reference sequence). Written as DNA, the CDR3 is TGTGCCTGCAGGAGCTCCTACAATGAGCAGTTCTTC. It is translated as CACRSSYNEQFF.

The V gene is TRBV7-3, the J gene TRBJ2-1; D is unclear. Germline V gives CDR1 SGHTA, CDR2 FQGTGA. This CDR3 region has 15 residues. The V end lost 2 bases, the J end lost 6 bases, and 14 bases lay between the germline ends. The CDR3 DNA is TGTGCCAGCAGCTTATCAGCCCTATTGCCCAATGAGCAGTTCTTC. Its translation is CASSLSALLPNEQFF.

V and J are TRBV24-1 and TRBJ1-2, with 7 bases lining up with TRBD1. After removal of 5 bases from V and 10 bases from J, the junction contained 9 bases not matched to a gene. CDR1 and CDR2 (germline): KGHDR, SFDVKD. The CDR3 has 13 residues. Here the CDR3 DNA reads TGTGCCACCAGTGGAACAGACAGGGAGACCTACACCTTC. This codes for CATSGTDRETYTF.

The rearrangement joins TRBV6-2 or TRBV6-3 to TRBJ2-7; D possibly uses TRBD1 or TRBD2 (6 bases each). This CDR3 spans 16 amino acids. V lost 5 bases to trimming and J lost 3 bases, with 20 bases between them. The germline CDR1 and CDR2 sequences are MNHEY and SVGEGT. This chain's CDR3 is CASSEPPGGRDYEQYF. CDR3 nucleotide sequence: TGTGCCAGCAGTGAGCCTCCCGGGGGCAGAGACTACGAGCAGTACTTC.

This rearrangement joins TRBV5-6 to TRBJ2-7; 7 bases are a match to TRBD2. CDR3 length: 12 residues. CDR1 is SGHDT and CDR2 is YYEEEE in the germline V gene. V dropped 1 base and J dropped 6; count of bases not matched to a gene: 1. The CDR3 loop is CASSLWEGEQYF. The CDR3 DNA is TGTGCCAGCAGCTTGTGGGAGGGCGAGCAGTACTTC.

Only a few counts were recorded for this clone. V gene TRBV19 combines with J gene TRBJ1-5, with TRBD1 as a possible D gene (6 bases). CDR3 length equals 15 residues. The germline gives CDR1 LNHDA, CDR2 SQIVND (reference sequence). V was clipped by 1 base and J by 7 bases, with 14 bases between them. The CDR3 DNA is TGTGCCAGTAGTATAGTGGGGGGGCAAAACCAGCCCCAGCATTTT. Protein: CASSIVGGQNQPQHF.

This chain connects TRBV9 to TRBJ1-6; D gene ambiguous. The CDR3 totals 15 residues. V was trimmed by 0 bases and J by 4 bases, leaving 8 bases between them. The germline V gene has CDR1 SGDLS and CDR2 YYNGEE. As DNA, the CDR3 is TGTGCCAGCAGCGTAGAATGGGGTTATAATTCACCCCTCCACTTT. Protein sequence: CASSVEWGYNSPLHF.

The CDR3 loop is CASSSYPSQAETQYF. CDR3 DNA: TGTGCCAGCAGTTCCTACCCTTCCCAGGCGGAGACCCAGTACTTC. This sequence joins TRBV28 and TRBJ2-5; D is unclear. The CDR3 consists of 15 residues. CDR1 and CDR2 (germline): MDHEN, SYDVKM. The V end was cut by 4 bases, the J end by 5 bases, with 17 bases between.

The chain couples TRBV4-3 to TRBJ1-6; tentative D call: TRBD1 (6 bases). The CDR3 has 14 residues. The germline CDR1 and CDR2 sequences are LGHNA and YSLEER. Trimming left V 2 bases short and J 8 bases short, with 10 bases between. This CDR3 is CASSQRGYDSPLHF. The CDR3 DNA follows: TGCGCCAGCAGCCAAAGGGGGTATGATTCACCCCTCCACTTT.

This chain links TRBV27 with TRBJ1-2, with 7 positions matching TRBD1. Trimming removed 3 bases from V and 3 bases from J; junction bases left unmatched: 7. This CDR3 has 15 residues. The germline CDR1 and CDR2 sequences are MNHEY and SMNVEV (reference sequence). The CDR3 spells CASSLNGQEDYGYTF. The CDR3 bases are TGTGCCAGCAGTTTGAACGGACAGGAGGACTATGGCTACACCTTC.

This rearrangement joins TRBV7-2 to TRBJ1-1; 7 positions match TRBD1. With V trimmed by 4 bases and J by 8 bases, 7 bases remained unmatched. Per germline, CDR1 SGHTA and CDR2 FQGNSA. The CDR3 sequence is 13 residues long. The CDR3 protein is CASSSGQPTEAFF. CDR3 coding DNA: TGTGCCAGCAGCTCGGGACAGCCGACCGAAGCTTTCTTT.

The gene calls are TRBV7-2 and TRBJ1-5, with 7 bases matching TRBD1. Looked up from germline, CDR1 is SGHTA and CDR2 is FQGNSA. The CDR3 contains 13 residues. J was trimmed by 10 bases and V by 2 bases; bases with no gene match: 5. CDR3 nucleotides: TGTGCCAGCAGCTTAAGAAGGGGGCAACCCCAGCATTTT. Its protein product is CASSLRRGQPQHF.

The chain combines TRBV2 with TRBJ2-2, with 9 nucleotides matching TRBD1. Trimming took 3 bases from V and 1 from J; bases not matched to a gene: 0. Germline CDR1 reads SNHLY; CDR2 reads FYNNEI. This CDR3 is 15 amino acids long. CDR3 DNA sequence: TGTGCCAGCAGTGAGGACAGGGGGAACACCGGGGAGCTGTTTTTT. It encodes CASSEDRGNTGELFF.

The V and J genes are TRBV5-6 and TRBJ1-1; 8 bases map to TRBD1. With V trimmed by 2 bases and J by 1 base, 4 bases remained unmatched. The V gene's germline CDR1 is SGHDT and CDR2 YYEEEE. The length of the CDR3 is 15 residues. CDR3 sequence (DNA): TGTGCCAGCAGCTTCCGGACAGGGACGAACACTGAAGCTTTCTTT. Protein: CASSFRTGTNTEAFF.

The rearrangement links TRBV9 to TRBJ1-6; 9 bases fit TRBD1. Germline V gives CDR1 SGDLS, CDR2 YYNGEE. This CDR3 has 15 residues. With V trimmed by 2 bases and J by 7 bases, 4 bases remained unmatched. CDR3 sequence: CASSVQGQGNSPLHF. For the CDR3, the DNA is TGTGCCAGCAGCGTCCAGGGACAGGGCAATTCACCCCTCCACTTT.

The J gene is TRBJ2-5, the V gene TRBV11-2; perhaps TRBD1 as D (6 bases). The V gene's germline CDR1 is SGHAT and CDR2 FQNNGV. Trimming took off 3 bases at V and 1 base at J, with 12 bases between the two ends. The CDR3 is 15 residues long. CDR3 loop: CASSFIQGIQETQYF. The CDR3, as DNA: TGTGCCAGCAGCTTCATTCAGGGGATCCAAGAGACCCAGTACTTC.

This sequence joins TRBV6-5 and TRBJ2-7; tentative D call: TRBD2 (5 bases). Germline CDR1 MNHEY, CDR2 SVGAGI. Trimming took 5 bases from V and 4 from J, leaving 15 bases between them. The CDR3 has 14 residues. The CDR3 DNA sequence: TGTGCCAGCAGTCCCCCTGGGGAGTTATACGAGCAGTACTTC. Amino acid sequence: CASSPPGELYEQYF.

V and J are TRBV11-2 and TRBJ1-1; D gene ambiguous. Trimming removed 5 bases at V and 9 bases at J, with 10 bases between. Germline assignment: CDR1 SGHAT and CDR2 FQNNGV. This CDR3 is 11 amino acids long. CDR3 region: CASSPGIQAFF. DNA of the CDR3: TGTGCCAGCAGCCCGGGTATCCAAGCTTTCTTT. Variable domain in full (rest from reference TRBV11-2 and TRBJ1-1): EAGVAQSPRYKIIEKRQSVAFWCNPISGHATLYWYQQILGQGPKLLIQFQNNGVVDDSQLPKDRFSAERLKGVDSTLKIQPAKLEDSAVYLCASSPGIQAFFGQGTRLTVV.

The CDR3 DNA follows: TGTGCCAGCATTCGAAGCGGGGCCTACAATGAGCAGTTCTTC. Encoded protein: CASIRSGAYNEQFF. V is TRBV2 and J is TRBJ2-1; 7 bases map to TRBD2. Germline V gene sequence: CDR1 SNHLY, CDR2 FYNNEI. Germline trimming cut 7 bases from V and 2 bases from J; bases unmatched to any gene: 5. This CDR3 has 14 amino acids.

V and J are TRBV4-1 and TRBJ2-7, with D perhaps matching TRBD1 (7 bases). Germline V lookup: CDR1 MGHRA, CDR2 YSYEKL. Trimming left V 0 bases short and J 2 bases short, with 14 bases between. The CDR3 covers 16 residues. CDR3 residues: CASSQDRGTDPYEQYF. In nucleotides, the CDR3 is TGCGCCAGCAGCCAAGATCGCGGGACAGACCCCTACGAGCAGTACTTC.

This sequence joins TRBV9 and TRBJ2-2; no definite D call. The CDR3 is made up of 17 amino acids. V shed 2 bases and J shed 2 bases, with 16 bases lying between them. Per the germline V gene, CDR1 is SGDLS and CDR2 is YYNGEE. DNA of the CDR3: TGTGCCAGCAGCGTCACCCCGGGCATACAAAACACCGGGGAGCTGTTTTTT. Translated, it gives CASSVTPGIQNTGELFF.